One and the same sample provided the 10 T cell receptor beta chains below, sequenced in a study of blood T cell repertoires in COVID-19. Some clones are missing from TCRdb's copy, which holds only in-frame ones; the method was immunoSEQ multiplex PCR. The sample lists around 68,000 clones, about 90% occurring once. Material: peripheral blood. These receptors came from a man in his forties with COVID-19, enrolled during active disease.

The rearrangement joins TRBV19 to TRBJ2-1, with TRBD1 matching 7 bases. The CDR3 totals 14 residues. Losses at the gene ends were 6 bases for V and 9 bases for J; bases not matched to a gene: 11. Germline V gene data show CDR1 as LNHDA and CDR2 as SQIVND (reference sequence). The chain's CDR3 is CASRTRQGTPEQFF. DNA of the CDR3: TGTGCCAGTAGGACCAGACAGGGAACTCCTGAGCAGTTCTTC.

The J gene is TRBJ2-3, the V gene TRBV5-4; 7 bases line up with TRBD2. V lost 4 bases and J lost 2; bases outside the gene matches: 10. This CDR3 has 16 amino acids. CDR1 and CDR2 (germline): SGHNT, YYREEE (reference sequence). The CDR3 region is CASSPGSSGHTDTQYF. The DNA for the CDR3 is TGTGCCAGCAGCCCGGGCTCTAGCGGACACACAGATACGCAGTATTTT.

This chain uses TRBV5-6 with TRBJ2-2; 10 bases map to TRBD2. This CDR3 comprises 16 residues. Germline V gene data show CDR1 as SGHDT and CDR2 as YYEEEE. With V trimmed by 3 bases and J by 8 bases, 10 bases remained unmatched. Here the CDR3 reads CASSSPSGGYPGELFF. The CDR3 DNA reads TGTGCCAGCAGCTCCCCTAGCGGGGGATATCCGGGGGAGCTGTTTTTT.

To note about this clone: The sample carries other DNA sequences with the same CDR3. The rearrangement links TRBV6-5 to TRBJ1-5; D not resolved. The length of the CDR3 is 14 residues. In germline, CDR1 is MNHEY, CDR2 SVGAGI. V dropped 6 bases and J dropped 2 bases, with 11 bases sitting between them. CDR3 sequence (DNA): TGTGCCAGCAGGCCCCCCGGAGGCAATCAGCCCCAGCATTTT. Translation: CASRPPGGNQPQHF.

The V and J genes are TRBV6-6 and TRBJ2-5; tentatively, D is TRBD2 (6 bases). CDR1 is MNHNY and CDR2 is SVGAGI in the germline V gene (reference sequence). The CDR3 sequence is 15 residues long. V lost 5 bases and J lost 7, with 20 bases in between. CDR3 amino acids: CASSPRSGTGGTQYF. The CDR3 coding sequence is TGTGCCAGCAGTCCCCGCTCCGGGACCGGGGGGACCCAGTACTTC.

The V gene is TRBV4-2, the J gene TRBJ2-1, with 7 bases lining up with TRBD2. The length of the CDR3 is 15 residues. The trim removed 3 bases at V and 4 bases at J, leaving 6 bases unmatched. The germline V gene has CDR1 LGHNA and CDR2 YNFKEQ. CDR3 region: CASSHDHGGYNEQFF. For the CDR3, the DNA is TGTGCCAGCAGCCATGATCACGGGGGGTACAATGAGCAGTTCTTC.

V gene TRBV24-1 combines with J gene TRBJ2-3; maybe TRBD2 (7 bases). V dropped 6 bases and J dropped 8 bases, with 11 bases sitting between them. Germline V lookup: CDR1 KGHDR, CDR2 SFDVKD. The CDR3 covers 12 residues. The CDR3 region has the DNA TGTGCCACCAGTCAAGGGGGGGGTACGCAGTATTTT. It codes for CATSQGGGTQYF.

This clone has a single count. This CDR3 is CASSLDRGTGELFF. The CDR3 DNA reads TGTGCCAGCAGCTTGGATCGGGGGACCGGGGAGCTGTTTTTT. J is TRBJ2-2 and V is TRBV7-2; a weak D match, TRBD2 (6 bases). CDR1 and CDR2 (germline): SGHTA, FQGNSA. With 3 bases removed from V and 5 bases from J, the gap between germline ends came to 10 bases. CDR3 length: 14 amino acids.

This clone was counted once. The chain carries TRBV5-1 and TRBJ1-1; D possibly corresponds to TRBD1 (5 bases). Deletions cut 4 bases from V and 4 bases from J, with 23 bases between. The CDR3 has 17 residues. Germline-derived CDR1 and CDR2 are SGHRS and YFSETQ. CDR3 DNA sequence: TGCGCCAGCAGCCCAGCGGAAAAACAGGTGGAGGGCACTGAAGCTTTCTTT. It is translated as CASSPAEKQVEGTEAFF.

This chain uses TRBV7-8 with TRBJ2-7; D is unresolved. The CDR3 is made up of 12 amino acids. From germline, CDR1 is SGHVS and CDR2 FQNEAQ. With 5 bases removed from V and 5 bases from J, the gap between germline ends came to 10 bases. The CDR3 DNA follows: TGTGCCAGCAGCCTTCGGCGGCACGAGCAGTACTTC. It translates to CASSLRRHEQYF.